This T cell receptor beta chain was found in a study of cytomegalovirus exposure and HLA in healthy donors. Note on this clone: Antigen: not known.

Trimming pared 4 bases from V and 1 base from J, leaving 19 bases between. The CDR3 consists of 17 residues. The germline CDR1 and CDR2 sequences are MNHNS and SASEGT. PCR employed 60 Vbeta and 13 Jbeta primers. Some clones are missing from TCRdb's copy, which holds only in-frame ones; the method was immunoSEQ multiplex PCR. This repertoire shows about 170,000 clones, approximately 70% found once; its top ten account for around 5%. Study-wide results and limits: Sequencing likely produced, as an artifact, a cluster of highly shared sequence variants. Excluded: some indistinguishable V segments such as TRBV6-2 and TRBV6-3.

The sequenced sample was PBMCs. The chain joins TRBV6-1 to TRBJ1-1, with D perhaps matching TRBD1 (5 bases). This clonotype originated in a woman aged 18 to 35 in good health and CMV-seropositive. The CDR3 spells CASSGLRRGYTNTEAFF. DNA for the CDR3: TGTGCCAGCAGTGGACTGAGGAGGGGATATACGAACACTGAAGCTTTCTTT.